This is a list of T cell receptor beta chains from one sample in a study of CD8 T cells in ankylosing spondylitis. TCRdb recomputed calls from the 5' RACE reads with MiXCR, one row per CDR3 protein. Among approximately 400,000 distinct CDR3 sequences listed, roughly a sixth were seen once. Sequences were obtained from blood, either unsorted or a sorted T cell fraction (not recorded which). Receptors were obtained from a male donor with ankylosing spondylitis. Each CDR3 is given without its conserved first and last residue. The D gene is left open where the match is weak. Only some rows state a clone size, as once, few, many or a class for expanded clones.

CDR3aa	abundance	d_gene	v_gene	j_gene
ASSLLLVGYLADTQY	.	.	TRBV11-2	TRBJ2-3
SASSPNEQF	.	.	TRBV20-1	TRBJ2-1
ASSFPRTGYNEQF	few	.	TRBV28	TRBJ2-1
ASSLRRGDEQF	.	.	TRBV7-9	TRBJ2-1
SARESSGRETQY	few	.	TRBV20-1	TRBJ2-5
ASSYRGNGYT	.	.	TRBV6-6	TRBJ1-2
ASSAQGYTEAF	.	.	TRBV2	TRBJ1-1
ASITGAGTEAF	.	TRBD1	TRBV7-9	TRBJ1-1
ASSPGGRGRGTDTQY	.	.	TRBV9	TRBJ2-3
ASSQVGRGRGPDTQY	few	.	TRBV4-1	TRBJ2-3
SAHPGQEFYGYT	.	TRBD1	TRBV20-1	TRBJ1-2
ASGQGQLNYGYT	many	.	TRBV6-1	TRBJ1-2
ATSRQGDSHGYT	.	TRBD1	TRBV24-1	TRBJ1-2
ASSYTGDTGELF	.	TRBD1	TRBV5-1	TRBJ2-2
SARDLRGPANTGELF	.	.	TRBV20-1	TRBJ2-2
ASSDDRGMYNEQF	.	TRBD1	TRBV6-1	TRBJ2-1
SVGMRTGGSANEKLF	few	TRBD1	TRBV29-1	TRBJ1-4